In this sample, the clone carrying this T cell receptor (beta chain) turned up many times. 5'RACE template switching generated TCR cDNA, adding a universal primer site and UMIs. MiXCR, applied by TCRdb to the 5' RACE reads, yields one record per CDR3 protein. The repertoire consists of under 80,000 distinct CDR3 sequences, with 7.4% occurring once and the leading ten covering 35% to 45%. The sample is drawn from a study of T cells after yellow fever vaccination. This material consisted of CD8+ T cells sorted from PBMCs, taken 15 days after the yellow fever booster vaccination. This sequence originates from a man younger than 40 who received the YFV17D yellow fever vaccine.

The CDR3 DNA sequence: TGTGCCAGCAGCTTGGAGGACAGGGCTACCTACGAGCAGTACTTC. Translation: CASSLEDRATYEQYF. V is TRBV7-9 and J is TRBJ2-7; 8 bases agree with TRBD1. The CDR3 has 15 residues. Germline CDR1 reads SEHNR; CDR2 reads FQNEAQ (reference sequence). V shed 3 bases and J 2 bases; nucleotides not matched to a gene: 6. Together with reference TRBV7-9 and TRBJ2-7, the CDR3 gives the full variable domain: DTGVSQNPRHKITKRGQNVTFRCDPISEHNRLYWYRQTLGQGPEFLTYFQNEAQLEKSRLLSDRFSAERPKGSFSTLEIQRTEQGDSAMYLCASSLEDRATYEQYFGPGTRLTVT.